Here is one TCR beta chain with its context. The method was immunoSEQ multiplex PCR; TCRdb's version includes in-frame clones alone and lacks a portion of them. The sample includes tens of thousands of clones, around 94% of them seen just once. This record belongs to a study of OX40 agonist ivuxolimab in advanced cancers. The TCR sequence derives from an adult with an advanced solid tumor such as melanoma, head and neck, liver or kidney cancer. Material: CD4+ or CD8+ T cells sorted from blood, obtained in a trial of the OX40 agonist ivuxolimab.

CDR3 bases: TGCAGCGTTGAAAGGGGCGACACCGGGGAGCTGTTTTTT. It yields the protein CSVERGDTGELFF. This rearrangement joins TRBV29-1 to TRBJ2-2; D perhaps matches TRBD1 (5 bases). Germline V gives CDR1 SQVTM, CDR2 ANQGSEA. This CDR3 is 13 amino acids long. Trimming removed 2 bases at V and 3 bases at J, with 7 bases between.